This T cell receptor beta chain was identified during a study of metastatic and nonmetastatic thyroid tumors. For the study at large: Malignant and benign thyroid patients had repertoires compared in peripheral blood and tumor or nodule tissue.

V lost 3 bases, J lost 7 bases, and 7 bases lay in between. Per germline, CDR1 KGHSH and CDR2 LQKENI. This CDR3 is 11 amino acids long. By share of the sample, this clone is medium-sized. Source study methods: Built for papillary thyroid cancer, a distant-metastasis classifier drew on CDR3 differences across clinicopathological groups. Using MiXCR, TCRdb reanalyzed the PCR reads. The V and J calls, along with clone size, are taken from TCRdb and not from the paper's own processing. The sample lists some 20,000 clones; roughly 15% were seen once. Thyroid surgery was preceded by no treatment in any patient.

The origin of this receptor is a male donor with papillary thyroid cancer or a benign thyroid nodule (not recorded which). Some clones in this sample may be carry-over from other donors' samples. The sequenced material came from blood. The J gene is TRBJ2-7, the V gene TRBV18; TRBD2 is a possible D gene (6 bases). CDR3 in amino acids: CASSPAGEQYF. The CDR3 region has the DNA TGTGCCAGCTCACCGGCGGGGGAGCAGTACTTC.